Below, 19 T cell receptor beta chains from the same sample are listed, as sequenced in a study of memory CD4+ T cells and cytomegalovirus serostatus. Sequencing was performed with immunoSEQ multiplex PCR; in TCRdb, only in-frame clones are kept and a portion is missing. The sample holds approximately 27,000 clones; 70% to 80% are singletons and the top ten take about 1%. The sort gate was single viable CD3+CD4+CD8-CD45RO+ cells for memory CD4+ T cells. Sequencing input: memory CD4+ T cells from blood. Every receptor here comes from an adult in good health and CMV-seronegative.

This chain joins TRBV11-3 and TRBJ2-5, with D tentatively TRBD2 (5 bases). V dropped 4 bases and J dropped 5 bases, with 14 bases sitting between them. CDR1 and CDR2 from the germline V gene are SGHNT and YENEEA. This CDR3 has 14 amino acids. The CDR3 sequence is CASSSDRRGETQYF. The CDR3 nucleotides read TGTGCCAGCAGCTCGGACCGCCGCGGGGAGACCCAGTACTTC.

V is TRBV5-1 and J is TRBJ1-2, with D possibly matching TRBD1 (5 bases). Germline-derived CDR1 and CDR2 are SGHRS and YFSETQ. The CDR3 is 14 amino acids. Trimming took off 5 bases at V and 0 bases at J, with 11 bases between the two ends. The CDR3 sequence: CASSQGGTNYGYTF. The DNA for the CDR3 is TGCGCCAGCAGTCAGGGCGGCACTAACTATGGCTACACCTTC.

The genes are TRBV7-9 and TRBJ2-2, with D tentatively TRBD1 or TRBD2 (6 bases each). Germline V gene data show CDR1 as SEHNR and CDR2 as FQNEAQ (reference sequence). Trimming shortened V by 5 bases and J by 4 bases, and 17 bases separated the two germline ends. The length of the CDR3 is 16 residues. The CDR3 region is CASSPQGGLSTGELFF. In DNA form, the CDR3 reads TGTGCCAGCAGCCCACAGGGAGGCTTAAGCACCGGGGAGCTGTTTTTT.

The chain combines TRBV18 with TRBJ1-3; TRBD1 might be the D (5 bases). CDR1 KGHSH and CDR2 LQKENI come from the germline V gene. V shed 0 bases and J shed 4 bases, with 7 bases lying between them. The CDR3 loop spans 14 amino acids. The CDR3, as DNA: TGTGCCAGCTCACCACCTTACAGGGGAAACACCATATATTTT. This encodes CASSPPYRGNTIYF.

This clone occurred a few times. The chain carries TRBV9 and TRBJ1-1, with a possible D match to TRBD1 (6 bases). This CDR3 is built from 13 residues. Trimming took off 0 bases at V and 7 bases at J, with 10 bases between the two ends. CDR1 is SGDLS, CDR2 YYNGEE, per germline. Here the CDR3 DNA reads TGTGCCAGCAGCGTAGGTCTACAGGGTGAAGCTTTCTTT. Its protein is CASSVGLQGEAFF.

The rearrangement uses TRBV6-1 and TRBJ2-7; the D gene is possibly TRBD1 (5 bases). The CDR3 runs to 14 residues. CDR1 and CDR2 from the germline V gene are MNHNS and SASEGT. V was shortened by 0 bases and J by 5 bases, with 11 bases between the two germline ends. The CDR3 here is CASSEAHRSHEQYF. Here the CDR3 DNA reads TGTGCCAGCAGTGAAGCCCACAGGTCCCACGAGCAGTACTTC.

This clone has just one count. V is TRBV9 and J is TRBJ2-1; 12 bases agree with TRBD1. Germline V gives CDR1 SGDLS, CDR2 YYNGEE. The V segment lost 4 bases and the J segment 5 bases; nucleotides outside the gene matches: 4. The CDR3 is 15 residues long. The CDR3 DNA is TGTGCCAGCAGCAGCAGGGACAGGGGGCACAATGAGCAGTTCTTC. It encodes CASSSRDRGHNEQFF.

The J gene is TRBJ2-5, the V gene TRBV7-3; 14 bases line up with TRBD2. The germline gives CDR1 SGHTA, CDR2 FQGTGA. The CDR3 extends over 15 amino acids. V lost 4 bases to trimming and J lost 4 bases; unmatched junction nucleotides: 2. This chain's CDR3 is CASSSGTSGGETQYF. Written as DNA, the CDR3 is TGTGCCAGCAGCTCCGGGACTAGCGGGGGAGAGACCCAGTACTTC.

This clone was observed a single time. V usage is TRBV10-3 and J usage is TRBJ1-3, with 8 bases aligning to TRBD1. From germline, CDR1 is ENHRY and CDR2 SYGVKD. V dropped 8 bases and J dropped 6; count of bases not matched to a gene: 6. CDR3 length: 13 residues. CDR3 nucleotide sequence: TGTGCCATCTCCGGACAGGGAGAAAACACCATATATTTT. It encodes CAISGQGENTIYF.

Only a few counts were recorded for this clone. The genes are TRBV20-1 and TRBJ1-1, with no clear D. The V gene lost 5 bases and the J gene lost 4 bases, with 5 bases spanning the gap. The CDR3 totals 10 residues. Germline V gives CDR1 DFQATT, CDR2 SNEGSKA (reference sequence). The CDR3 DNA follows: TGCAGTGCTGTGGGCACTGAAGCTTTCTTT. Translated, it gives CSAVGTEAFF.

V is TRBV11-2 and J is TRBJ1-1; D may be TRBD1 (5 bases). Germline loops: CDR1 SGHAT, CDR2 FQNNGV. The V and J ends lost 3 bases and 4 bases respectively, with 15 bases between them. The CDR3 runs to 15 residues. In nucleotides, the CDR3 is TGTGCCAGCAGCTTCGATCAGGGTAGGGGCACTGAAGCTTTCTTT. Translated, it gives CASSFDQGRGTEAFF.

V usage is TRBV5-1 and J usage is TRBJ1-1; no reliable D call. V shed 0 bases and J shed 1 base, with 4 bases lying between them. Germline CDR1 is SGHRS and CDR2 is YFSETQ. The CDR3 is 13 amino acids. Written as DNA, the CDR3 is TGCGCCAGCAGCTTGGGTGGGAACACTGAAGCTTTCTTT. Its protein is CASSLGGNTEAFF. Looking up the rest from reference TRBV5-1 and TRBJ1-1 gives the full variable domain: KAGVTQTPRYLIKTRGQQVTLSCSPISGHRSVSWYQQTPGQGLQFLFEYFSETQRNKGNFPGRFSGRQFSNSRSEMNVSTLELGDSALYLCASSLGGNTEAFFGQGTRLTVV.

The chain joins TRBV14 to TRBJ2-3; TRBD1 or TRBD2 may be the D gene (5 bases each). V shed 3 bases and J shed 2 bases, with 12 bases lying between them. The CDR3 spans 15 residues. CDR1 is SGHDN, CDR2 FVKESK, per germline. CDR3 amino acids: CASSHFSGATDTQYF. For the CDR3, the DNA is TGTGCCAGCAGCCACTTTTCCGGGGCCACAGATACGCAGTATTTT.

The rearrangement uses TRBV29-1 and TRBJ2-7, with D perhaps TRBD2 (5 bases). The V end lost 1 base, the J end lost 2 bases, and 6 bases lay between the germline ends. This CDR3 region has 12 residues. Per germline, CDR1 SQVTM and CDR2 ANQGSEA. CDR3 bases: TGCAGCGTTGAAGCCGGGACCTACGAGCAGTACTTC. Its protein product is CSVEAGTYEQYF.

V usage is TRBV19 and J usage is TRBJ2-1; TRBD1 might be the D (5 bases). CDR1 is LNHDA, CDR2 SQIVND, per germline (reference sequence). Trimming removed 3 bases at V and 12 bases at J, with 18 bases between. The CDR3 extends over 14 amino acids. The CDR3 bases are TGTGCCAGTAGTATGGGCCTCAGGGCCACATTGCAGTTCTTC. It translates to CASSMGLRATLQFF.

The rearrangement joins TRBV27 to TRBJ2-5, with 7 bases fitting TRBD1. Germline assignment: CDR1 MNHEY and CDR2 SMNVEV (reference sequence). Unmatched junction bases numbered 9, after V lost 3 bases and J lost 5 bases. This CDR3 is 15 amino acids long. CDR3 region: CASSLRQGGWETQYF. Here the CDR3 DNA reads TGTGCCAGCAGTTTGAGACAGGGCGGTTGGGAGACCCAGTACTTC.

The V and J genes are TRBV27 and TRBJ2-2, with a weak D call TRBD2 (6 bases). The CDR3 totals 18 residues. The germline V gene has CDR1 MNHEY and CDR2 SMNVEV (reference sequence). V was clipped by 3 bases and J by 4 bases, with 21 bases between them. CDR3 sequence (DNA): TGTGCCAGCAGTTTTTTTTCGCGACTAGATGTCGGCACCGGGGAGCTGTTTTTT. Its translation: CASSFFSRLDVGTGELFF.

This clone was seen only a few times. The J gene is TRBJ1-1, the V gene TRBV19, with 7 bases that match TRBD1. V was clipped by 7 bases and J by 0 bases; unmatched bases: 5. Germline lookup yields CDR1 LNHDA and CDR2 SQIVND (reference sequence). The CDR3 length is 14 residues. This CDR3 is CASNWDSMNTEAFF. In DNA form, the CDR3 reads TGTGCCAGTAACTGGGACAGCATGAACACTGAAGCTTTCTTT.

This clone was seen only once. The chain is built from TRBV7-2 and TRBJ2-7; D gene ambiguous. Looked up from germline, CDR1 is SGHTA and CDR2 is FQGNSA. Between the trimmed V and J ends, which lost 5 bases and 4 bases, there was a span of 12 bases. The CDR3 is 13 residues long. Here the CDR3 reads CASSEAGLYEQYF. In nucleotides, the CDR3 is TGTGCCAGCAGCGAGGCAGGTCTATACGAGCAGTACTTC.